Below, 15 T cell receptor beta chains from the same sample are listed, as sequenced in a study of shared clonotypes between healthy human individuals (dated by TCRdb to the early 2020s). The library was built by means of the immunoSEQ multiplex PCR assay. Sourced from immuneACCESS, this table was stored by TCRdb with only in-frame sequences that have V and J called. A share of the clones is absent; for the studies checked, an unresolved V gene accounts for under half, and the remainder has no known explanation. This sample has 550,000 to 750,000 clones in its table, and about 95% of those were observed once. The biggest ten clones account for about 0.11% of the sample. For the CD8 naive samples, CD45RO-negative cells were positively selected for CCR7, yielding a CD45RA+CCR7+ population from which TemRA cells were excluded. The specimen sequenced was naive CD8+ T cells sorted from blood. The label giving this sample's cell subset or site can be read as: CD45RA+CCR7+. All receptors derive from a woman in her thirties in good health.

The chain recombines TRBV27 with TRBJ1-2; tentatively, D is TRBD1 (5 bases). V was clipped by 8 bases and J by 4 bases, with 17 bases between them. The CDR3 is 14 amino acids. CDR1 is MNHEY, CDR2 SMNVEV, per germline (reference sequence). DNA for the CDR3: TGTGCCAGCTCTGAGATCGACAGAGGCTATGGCTACACCTTC. Amino acid sequence: CASSEIDRGYGYTF.

The chain employs TRBV27 and TRBJ2-4; the match to TRBD1 covers 7 bases. Germline assignment: CDR1 MNHEY and CDR2 SMNVEV (reference sequence). J was trimmed by 2 bases and V by 5 bases; bases with no gene match: 9. The CDR3 loop spans 16 amino acids. The CDR3, as DNA: TGTGCCAGCAGTGCCCTTCCACAGGGGCCCAAAAACATTCAGTACTTC. It codes for CASSALPQGPKNIQYF.

V is TRBV27 and J is TRBJ2-7; a possible D gene is TRBD1 (5 bases). The CDR3 contains 13 residues. CDR1 is MNHEY and CDR2 is SMNVEV in the germline V gene (reference sequence). The V gene lost 7 bases and the J gene lost 2 bases, with 12 bases spanning the gap. CDR3 DNA sequence: TGTGCCAGCAAGGGGAAGCCTCCCTACGAGCAGTACTTC. Its protein is CASKGKPPYEQYF.

This clone appeared a single time. The rearrangement uses TRBV28 and TRBJ2-2; TRBD2 agrees at 9 bases. The CDR3 runs 17 residues. Unmatched junction bases numbered 17, after V lost 11 bases and J lost 4 bases. Per germline, CDR1 MDHEN and CDR2 SYDVKM. CDR3 bases: TGTGCCTCTCAAGAGGCTAGCGGGAAATTTGGCACCGGGGAGCTGTTTTTT. The encoded protein is CASQEASGKFGTGELFF.

The V and J genes are TRBV7-9 and TRBJ2-5; D not certain. In germline, CDR1 is SEHNR, CDR2 FQNEAQ (reference sequence). The length of the CDR3 is 14 residues. V was shortened by 5 bases and J by 2 bases, with 12 bases between the two germline ends. The CDR3 DNA reads as TGTGCCAGCAGCCGTCCCGAGGAACAAGAGACCCAGTACTTC. It yields the protein CASSRPEEQETQYF.

This clone was seen a handful of times. The CDR3, as DNA: TGCAGCGTTGCTCTCGGACAGGGAGCTTTCTTT. It is translated as CSVALGQGAFF. The genes are TRBV29-1 and TRBJ1-1; 8 bases are shared with TRBD1. V lost 4 bases, J lost 10 bases, and 5 bases stayed unmatched. Germline assignment: CDR1 SQVTM and CDR2 ANQGSEA. The CDR3 covers 11 residues.

The V gene is TRBV19, the J gene TRBJ1-1, with D unclear. V shed 3 bases and J shed 1 base, with 15 bases lying between them. There are 16 residues in the CDR3. Germline CDR1 and CDR2: LNHDA and SQIVND (reference sequence). The CDR3 bases are TGTGCCAGTAGTATGAGTGTTTGGGGAGCGAACACTGAAGCTTTCTTT. Amino acids: CASSMSVWGANTEAFF.

This clone was found once. V gene TRBV19 combines with J gene TRBJ2-7; D is perhaps TRBD2 (6 bases). V lost 1 base and J lost 3, with 10 bases in between. CDR1 and CDR2 from the germline V gene are LNHDA and SQIVND (reference sequence). The CDR3 runs 14 residues. The DNA of the CDR3 is TGTGCCAGTAGTATAGCGGGAGTAGGCTACGAGCAGTACTTC. It encodes CASSIAGVGYEQYF.

The chain links TRBV4-1 to TRBJ2-7; tentatively, D is TRBD1 (5 bases). V lost 1 base to trimming and J lost 7 bases, with 14 bases between them. Germline CDR1 is MGHRA and CDR2 is YSYEKL. CDR3 length equals 14 residues. The DNA of the CDR3 is TGCGCCAGCAGCCAAGGGGCCGGTAAGGGGGAGCAGTACTTC. It translates to CASSQGAGKGEQYF.

The rearrangement joins TRBV27 to TRBJ2-7; perhaps TRBD1 as D (5 bases). The CDR3 is made up of 14 amino acids. The V end was cut by 1 base, the J end by 4 bases, with 11 bases between. Germline V CDR1 and CDR2: MNHEY, SMNVEV (reference sequence). The CDR3 DNA is TGTGCCAGCAGTTTATGGCGGACATCGTACGAGCAGTACTTC. Translating it yields CASSLWRTSYEQYF.

The chain is built from TRBV11-2 and TRBJ2-5, with unresolved D. The closer fit of TRBJ2-7 to the DNA end suggests the J call may be wrong. Germline V CDR1 and CDR2: SGHAT, FQNNGV. The CDR3 runs 14 residues. CDR3 in amino acids: CASSLEVTVYEQYF. Written as DNA, the CDR3 is TGTGCCAGCAGCTTAGAAGTCACCGTCTACGAGCAGTACTTC.

The V gene is TRBV7-8, the J gene TRBJ2-5; D gene unclear. The J call may be incorrect, as the DNA end agrees better with TRBJ2-7. The CDR3 is made up of 15 amino acids. CDR1 is SGHVS, CDR2 FQNEAQ, per germline. This CDR3 is CASSLELAEFYEQYF. In DNA form, the CDR3 reads TGTGCCAGCAGCTTAGAATTGGCAGAGTTTTACGAGCAGTACTTC.

V usage is TRBV6-1 and J usage is TRBJ2-7; TRBD2 matches 7 bases. V gave up 6 bases and J gave up 4 bases; unmatched junction bases: 12. This CDR3 spans 15 amino acids. Germline V gene data show CDR1 as MNHNS and CDR2 as SASEGT. This chain's CDR3 is CASSPWRERSYEQYF. CDR3 DNA sequence: TGTGCCAGCAGCCCATGGCGGGAGAGATCTTACGAGCAGTACTTC.

The V gene is TRBV27, the J gene TRBJ1-5; D ambiguous. The germline V gene has CDR1 MNHEY and CDR2 SMNVEV (reference sequence). The CDR3 sequence is 14 residues long. Trimming pared 6 bases from V and 0 bases from J, leaving 9 bases between. CDR3 nucleotide sequence: TGTGCCAGCAGAGCCGGATATAGCAATCAGCCCCAGCATTTT. Translating it yields CASRAGYSNQPQHF.

The rearrangement uses TRBV28 and TRBJ1-1, with 7 bases aligning to TRBD1. Germline V lookup: CDR1 MDHEN, CDR2 SYDVKM. Trimming removed 5 bases from V and 7 bases from J; junction bases left unmatched: 10. The length of the CDR3 is 14 residues. The CDR3 region has the DNA TGTGCCAGCAGTCCACGACAGGGCTGGAGTGAAGCTTTCTTT. It encodes CASSPRQGWSEAFF.